In this sample, the clone carrying this TCR beta chain turned up once. This table comes from immunoSEQ multiplex PCR, and its TCRdb copy is limited to in-frame clones, with some not included. The data hold about 380,000 clones, with 95% observed a single time. The record originates from a study of shared T cell receptors in the human thymus. This clonotype was sampled from a human donor. Material: thymocytes.

In DNA form, the CDR3 reads TGCGCCAGCAGCTTAGTGGGGAATTTGATTGGAAACACCATATATTTT. Residues: CASSLVGNLIGNTIYF. The gene calls are TRBV5-1 and TRBJ1-3; D is ambiguous. V lost 2 bases, J lost 3 bases, and 15 bases lay in between. Germline V gene data show CDR1 as SGHRS and CDR2 as YFSETQ. This CDR3 is built from 16 residues.